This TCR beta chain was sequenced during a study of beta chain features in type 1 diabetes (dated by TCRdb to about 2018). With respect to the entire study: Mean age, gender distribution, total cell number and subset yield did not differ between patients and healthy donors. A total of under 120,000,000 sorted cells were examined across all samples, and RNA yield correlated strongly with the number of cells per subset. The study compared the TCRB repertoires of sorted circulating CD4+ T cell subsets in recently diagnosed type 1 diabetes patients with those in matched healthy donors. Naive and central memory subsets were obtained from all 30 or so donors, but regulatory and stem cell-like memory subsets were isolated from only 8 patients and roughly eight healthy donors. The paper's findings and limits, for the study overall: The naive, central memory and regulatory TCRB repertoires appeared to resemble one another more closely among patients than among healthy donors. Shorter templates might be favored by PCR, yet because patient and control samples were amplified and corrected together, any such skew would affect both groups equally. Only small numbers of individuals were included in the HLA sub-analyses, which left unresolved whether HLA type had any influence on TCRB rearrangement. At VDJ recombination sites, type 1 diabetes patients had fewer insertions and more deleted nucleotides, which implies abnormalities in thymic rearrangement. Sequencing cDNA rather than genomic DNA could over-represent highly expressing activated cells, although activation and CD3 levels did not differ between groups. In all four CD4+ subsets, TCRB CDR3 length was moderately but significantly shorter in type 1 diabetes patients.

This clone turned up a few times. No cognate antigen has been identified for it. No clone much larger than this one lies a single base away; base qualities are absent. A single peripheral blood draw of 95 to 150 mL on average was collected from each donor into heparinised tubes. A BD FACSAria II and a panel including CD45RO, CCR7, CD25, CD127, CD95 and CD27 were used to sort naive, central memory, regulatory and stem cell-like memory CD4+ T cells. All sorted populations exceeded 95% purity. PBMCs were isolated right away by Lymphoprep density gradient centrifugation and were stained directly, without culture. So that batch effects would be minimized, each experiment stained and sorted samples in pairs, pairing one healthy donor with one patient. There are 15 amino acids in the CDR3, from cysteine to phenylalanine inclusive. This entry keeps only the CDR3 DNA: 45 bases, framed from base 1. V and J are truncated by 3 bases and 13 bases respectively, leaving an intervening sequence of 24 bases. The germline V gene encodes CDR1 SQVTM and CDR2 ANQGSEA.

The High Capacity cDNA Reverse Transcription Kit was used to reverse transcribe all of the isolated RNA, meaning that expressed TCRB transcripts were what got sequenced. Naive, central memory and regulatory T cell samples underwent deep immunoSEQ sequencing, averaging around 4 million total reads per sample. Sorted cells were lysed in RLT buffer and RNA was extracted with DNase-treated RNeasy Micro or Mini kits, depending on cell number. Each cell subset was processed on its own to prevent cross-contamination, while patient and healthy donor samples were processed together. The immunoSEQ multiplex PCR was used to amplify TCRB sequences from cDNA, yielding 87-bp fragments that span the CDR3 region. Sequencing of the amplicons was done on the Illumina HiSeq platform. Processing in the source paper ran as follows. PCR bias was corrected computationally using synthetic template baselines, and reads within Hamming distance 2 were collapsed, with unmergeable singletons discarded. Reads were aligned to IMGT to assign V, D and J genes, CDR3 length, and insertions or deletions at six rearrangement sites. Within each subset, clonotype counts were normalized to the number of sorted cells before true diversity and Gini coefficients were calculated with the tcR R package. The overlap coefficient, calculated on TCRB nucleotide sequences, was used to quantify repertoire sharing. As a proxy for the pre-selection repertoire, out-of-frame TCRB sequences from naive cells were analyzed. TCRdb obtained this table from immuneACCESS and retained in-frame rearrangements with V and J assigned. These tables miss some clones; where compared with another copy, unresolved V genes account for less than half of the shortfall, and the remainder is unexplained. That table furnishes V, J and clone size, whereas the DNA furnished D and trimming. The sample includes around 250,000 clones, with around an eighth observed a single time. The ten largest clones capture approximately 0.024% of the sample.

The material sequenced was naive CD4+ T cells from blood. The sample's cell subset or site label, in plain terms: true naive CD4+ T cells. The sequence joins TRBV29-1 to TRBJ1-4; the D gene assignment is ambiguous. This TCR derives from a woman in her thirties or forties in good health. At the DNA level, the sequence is TGCAGCGTTGAGATCCCTGGCCGTGGCGGTTATGGACTGTTTTTT. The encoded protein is CSVEIPGRGGYGLFF.